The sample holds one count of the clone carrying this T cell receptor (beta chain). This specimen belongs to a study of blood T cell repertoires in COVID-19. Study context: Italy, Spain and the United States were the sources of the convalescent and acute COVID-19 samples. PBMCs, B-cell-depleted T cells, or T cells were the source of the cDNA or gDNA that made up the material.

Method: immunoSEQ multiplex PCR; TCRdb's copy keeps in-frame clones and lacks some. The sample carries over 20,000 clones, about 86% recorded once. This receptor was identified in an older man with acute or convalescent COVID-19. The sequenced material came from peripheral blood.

CDR3 loop: CASSFPHSKTGTRKNTEAFF. DNA of the CDR3: TGTGCCAGCAGCTTCCCGCATTCCAAAACAGGGACGAGAAAGAACACTGAAGCTTTCTTT. The chain joins TRBV7-3 to TRBJ1-1, with D possibly TRBD1 on 6 matching bases. Trimming stripped 3 bases from V and 1 base from J, with 27 bases between. The V gene's germline CDR1 is SGHTA and CDR2 FQGTGA. The CDR3 runs 20 residues.